Reported below is one T cell receptor beta chain. Its matching antigen is unknown. It was RNA transcripts that yielded the amplified TCR beta CDR3 regions. HTBI primers were the set used in a first-round RT-PCR of the TCR CDR3. TCRdb recomputed calls from the multiplex PCR reads with MiXCR, one row per CDR3 protein. The profile shows around 580,000 distinct CDR3 sequences, around 15% of them singletons. This record belongs to a study of T cells in Graves' hyperthyroidism and ophthalmopathy. Regarding the study as a whole: Blood also carried most thyroid clonotypes expanded above 0.001.

Trimming removed 4 bases from V and 1 base from J, with 11 bases in between. Germline-derived CDR1 and CDR2 are DFQATT and SNEGSKA (reference sequence). The CDR3 totals 14 residues. Calling Graves' hyperthyroidism stable meant ophthalmopathy did not progress within 18 months. Uncontrolled infection, other autoimmune disease, pregnancy and lactation each barred patients from inclusion. The chain carries TRBV20-1 and TRBJ1-3; D ambiguous. The sample consisted of blood. The receptor was derived from a young woman with Graves' hyperthyroidism. The CDR3, as DNA: TGCAGTGCTATAAGTCTGGTATCTGGAAACACCATATATTTT. This translates into CSAISLVSGNTIYF.